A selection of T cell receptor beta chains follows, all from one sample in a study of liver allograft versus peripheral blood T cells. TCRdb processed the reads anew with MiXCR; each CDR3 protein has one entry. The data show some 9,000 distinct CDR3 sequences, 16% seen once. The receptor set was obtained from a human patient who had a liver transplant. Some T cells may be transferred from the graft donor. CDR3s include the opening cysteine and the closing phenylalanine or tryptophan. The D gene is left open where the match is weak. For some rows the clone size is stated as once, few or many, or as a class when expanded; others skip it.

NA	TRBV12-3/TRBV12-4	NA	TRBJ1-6	TGTGCCAGCAGTTTCGGGGCGTACAATTCACCCCTCCACTTT	CASSFGAYNSPLHF
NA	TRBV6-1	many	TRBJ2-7	TGTGCCAGCAGTGAACCTTGGGAGGTTACCTACGAGCAGTACTTC	CASSEPWEVTYEQYF
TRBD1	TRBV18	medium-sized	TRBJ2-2	TGTGCCAGCTCACGGGGACAGGGGATCACCGGGGAGCTGTTTTTT	CASSRGQGITGELFF
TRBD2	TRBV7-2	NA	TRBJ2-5	TGTGCCAGCAGCTCGACTAGCGGGGGGGCTAAGGCCCAGTACTTC	CASSSTSGGAKAQYF
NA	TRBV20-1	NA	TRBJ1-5	TGCAGTGCTAGAGATCCGGGTAATACTCAGCCCCAGCATTTT	CSARDPGNTQPQHF
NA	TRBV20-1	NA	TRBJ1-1	TGCAGTGCCCTTCGGGGGGGGCGAACTAACACTGAAGCTTTCTTT	CSALRGGRTNTEAFF
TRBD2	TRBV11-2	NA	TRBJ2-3	TGTGCCAGCAGCTTAGGTCTAGCGGTAGATACGCAGTATTTT	CASSLGLAVDTQYF
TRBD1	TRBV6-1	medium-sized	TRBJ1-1	TGTGCCAGCAGTGAATGGCCCAAGGACAGGGGAGGAAGGGACACTGAAGCTTTCTTT	CASSEWPKDRGGRDTEAFF
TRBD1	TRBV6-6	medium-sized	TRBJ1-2	TGTGCCAGCAGTTCCCTGGGACAGGGGAATGGCTACACCTTC	CASSSLGQGNGYTF
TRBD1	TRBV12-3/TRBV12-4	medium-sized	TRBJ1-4	TGTGCCAGCAGCAGACAGGGATTGAATGAAAAACTGTTTTTT	CASSRQGLNEKLFF
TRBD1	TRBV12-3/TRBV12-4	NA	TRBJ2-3	TGTGCCAGCAGTTCTGGGACAGGGGGCACAGATACGCAGTATTTT	CASSSGTGGTDTQYF
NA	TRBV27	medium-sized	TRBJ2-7	TGTGCCAGCAGGTCGGGGGATACACCTTACGAGCAGTACTTC	CASRSGDTPYEQYF
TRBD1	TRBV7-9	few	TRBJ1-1	TGTGCCAGCAGCCCCGGGACAGGGGTCGCTTTCTTT	CASSPGTGVAFF
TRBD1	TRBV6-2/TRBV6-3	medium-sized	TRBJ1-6	TGTGCCAGCACTCGCCCCCTGGGACAGGGAACATCACCCCTCCACTTT	CASTRPLGQGTSPLHF
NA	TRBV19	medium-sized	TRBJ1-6	TGTGCCAGTATCCGGGAGCAAAATTCACCCCTCCACTTT	CASIREQNSPLHF
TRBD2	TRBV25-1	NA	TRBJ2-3	TGTGCCAGCAGTTCAGCGGGGACTAGCACAGATACGCAGTATTTT	CASSSAGTSTDTQYF
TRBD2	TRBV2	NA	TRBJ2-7	TGTGCCAGCAGTGGGGTACCCGTTCGCCGGGAGGACGAGCAGTACTTC	CASSGVPVRREDEQYF
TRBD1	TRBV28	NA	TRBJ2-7	TGTGCCAGCAGTCCGCCGGGACAGGGTCGGGACGAGCAGTACTTC	CASSPPGQGRDEQYF
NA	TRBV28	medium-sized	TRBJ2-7	TGTGCCAGCAAGGCGGCAGGGTGGACCTACGAGCAGTACTTC	CASKAAGWTYEQYF
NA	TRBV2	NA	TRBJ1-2	TGTGCCAGCAGTGAAATCGGGGGGAACTATGGCTACACCTTC	CASSEIGGNYGYTF
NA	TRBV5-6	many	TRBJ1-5	TGTGCCAGCAGCTTGGCACCGAATAGCAATCAGCCCCAGCATTTT	CASSLAPNSNQPQHF
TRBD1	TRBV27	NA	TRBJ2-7	TGTGCCAGCACCCCCCCCCCAGAGGACAGGCCCGAAACCTCCTACGAGCAGTACTTC	CASTPPPEDRPETSYEQYF
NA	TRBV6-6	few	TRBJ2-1	TGTGCCAGCAGTACGAACAATGAGCAGTTCTTC	CASSTNNEQFF
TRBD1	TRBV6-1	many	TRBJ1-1	TGTGCCAGCAGTGAATACAGGGGTGGGTCGAACACTGAAGCTTTCTTT	CASSEYRGGSNTEAFF
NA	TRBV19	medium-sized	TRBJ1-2	TGTGCCAGTAGTATCTCTAGGGCAGACTATGGCTACACCTTC	CASSISRADYGYTF
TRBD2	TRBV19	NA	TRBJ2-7	TGTGCCAGTAGTTCTTTCCCGGGGGGGGAGCAGTACTTC	CASSSFPGGEQYF
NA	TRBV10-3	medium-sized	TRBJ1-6	TGTGCCATCAGTGAAGACCCCTCTGGGGATTCACCCCTCCACTTT	CAISEDPSGDSPLHF
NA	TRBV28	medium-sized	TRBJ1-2	TGTGCCAGCAGTTTCGGGAATAACTATGGCTACACCTTC	CASSFGNNYGYTF
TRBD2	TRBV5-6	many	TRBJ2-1	TGTGCCAGCAGCTCCGGGACTAGCGGGGGTTCCTACAATGAGCAGTTCTTC	CASSSGTSGGSYNEQFF
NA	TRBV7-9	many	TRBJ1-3	TGTGCCAGCAGCCCACGGAGCGGAAACTCTGGAAACACCATATATTTT	CASSPRSGNSGNTIYF
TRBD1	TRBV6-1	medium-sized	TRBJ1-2	TGTGCCAGCAGTCCGACAGGGTTTAATGGCTACACCTTC	CASSPTGFNGYTF
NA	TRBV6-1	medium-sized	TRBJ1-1	TGTGCCAGCAGTCTCCCTGGGGCCGGTACTGAAGCTTTCTTT	CASSLPGAGTEAFF
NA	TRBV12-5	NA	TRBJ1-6	TGTGCTAGTGGTTTCCCAACAGGGCCAGAGGCCTTT	CASGFPTGPEAF
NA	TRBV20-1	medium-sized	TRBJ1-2	TGCAGTGCTAGGGGGCGCGGCTACACCTTC	CSARGRGYTF
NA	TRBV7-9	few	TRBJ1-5	TGTGCCAGCAGCTTGGGGGGGAGGGCTAGCAATCAGCCCCAGCATTTT	CASSLGGRASNQPQHF
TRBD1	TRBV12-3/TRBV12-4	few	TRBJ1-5	TGTGCCAGCAGTCCCACCCGAGACAGGGAGGGCAATCAGCCCCAGCATTTT	CASSPTRDREGNQPQHF
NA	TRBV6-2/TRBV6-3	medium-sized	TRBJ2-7	TGTGCCAGCAGTTGGGGCCGCCTAGGAGAGCAGTACTTC	CASSWGRLGEQYF
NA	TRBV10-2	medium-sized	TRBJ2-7	TGCGCCAGCAAGGGGGCTAGCGTCTCCTCCTACGAGCAGTACTTC	CASKGASVSSYEQYF
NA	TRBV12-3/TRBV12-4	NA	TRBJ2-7	TGTGCCAGCAGTTTAAGGGGCAGCAAGGGGTACGAGCAGTACTTC	CASSLRGSKGYEQYF
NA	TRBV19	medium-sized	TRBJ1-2	TGTGCCAGTAGTACCCGACAGGACTATGGCTACACCTTC	CASSTRQDYGYTF
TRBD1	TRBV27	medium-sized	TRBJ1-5	TGTGCCAGCAAACCTCTGACAGGGGATTGGGAGCCCCAGCATTTT	CASKPLTGDWEPQHF
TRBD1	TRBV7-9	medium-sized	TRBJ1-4	TGTGCCAGCAGCTCCCAGGACAGGGGAGGTGAAAAACTGTTTTTT	CASSSQDRGGEKLFF
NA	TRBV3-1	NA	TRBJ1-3	TGTGCCAGCAGCCAAGAGATTCCAGGGGTGGACACCATATATTTT	CASSQEIPGVDTIYF
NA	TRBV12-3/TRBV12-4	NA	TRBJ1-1	TGTGCCAGCAGCTCACAGGGAAGCACTGAAGCTTTCTTT	CASSSQGSTEAFF
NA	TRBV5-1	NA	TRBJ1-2	TGCGCCAGCTGGGAAACCTCAGGGAGCTTCACCTTC	CASWETSGSFTF
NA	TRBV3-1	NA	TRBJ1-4	TGTGCCAGCAGCCAAGGAGTGGGGGCACGGGAAAAACTGTTTTTT	CASSQGVGAREKLFF
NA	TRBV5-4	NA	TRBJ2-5	TGTGCCGGATCCGACTCCCGTGGGGGAGAGACCCAGTACTTC	CAGSDSRGGETQYF
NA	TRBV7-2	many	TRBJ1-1	TGTGCCAGCAGCTTAGTCCCGAGCATGAACACTGAAGCTTTCTTT	CASSLVPSMNTEAFF
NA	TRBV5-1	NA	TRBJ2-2	TGTGCCAGCAGCTTGAGGGAGAACGGGGAGCTGTTTTTT	CASSLRENGELFF
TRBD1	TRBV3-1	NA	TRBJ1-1	TGTGCCAGCAGCCAAACCGGGACAGCCTCCACTGAAGCTTTCTTT	CASSQTGTASTEAFF
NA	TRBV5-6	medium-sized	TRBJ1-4	TGTGCCAGCAGTCTGACCGGGACGGCTTATGAAAAACTGTTTTTT	CASSLTGTAYEKLFF
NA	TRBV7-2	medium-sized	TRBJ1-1	TGTGCCAGCAGCACGCAGTACGAAGGGGAAGCTTTCTTT	CASSTQYEGEAFF
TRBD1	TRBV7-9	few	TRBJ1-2	TGTGCCAGCAGCTCGACAGGGACCAACTATGGCTACACCTTC	CASSSTGTNYGYTF
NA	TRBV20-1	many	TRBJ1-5	TGCAGTGCTAGAGATGAAAGGTCCAATCAGCCCCAGCATTTT	CSARDERSNQPQHF
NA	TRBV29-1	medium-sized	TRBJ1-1	TGCAGCGTTTCAAGGGCCACTGAAGCTTTCTTT	CSVSRATEAFF
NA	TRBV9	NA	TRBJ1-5	TGTGCCAGCAGCGTAGAGGGTAATAGCAATCAGCCCCAGCATTTT	CASSVEGNSNQPQHF
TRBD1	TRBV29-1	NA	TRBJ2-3	TGCAGCGTTCAGGGTGGTCGGGGACAGGGGGGCGCAGATACGCAGTATTTT	CSVQGGRGQGGADTQYF
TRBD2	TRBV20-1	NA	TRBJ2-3	TGCAGTGCTAGAGACGGGGGCGGGGGGGTTACGCAGTATTTT	CSARDGGGGVTQYF